The 19 T cell receptor beta chains listed next were all sequenced from one sample in a study of shared clonotypes between healthy human individuals. Generated by immunoSEQ multiplex PCR, the TCRdb table keeps only in-frame clones and is missing some. The repertoire holds 950,000 to 1,100,000 clones, about 76% seen once, with approximately 1.3% in the top ten. Sequencing input: memory CD4+ T cells sorted from blood. The subset denotes: CD45RA-negative fraction. These receptors all come from a man between 18 and 29 years old in good health.

This chain joins TRBV7-3 and TRBJ2-3; D uncertain. The CDR3 spans 13 residues. Trimming removed 5 bases at V and 3 bases at J, with 9 bases between. Germline V gives CDR1 SGHTA, CDR2 FQGTGA. The CDR3 region is CASSTRQTDTQYF. CDR3 bases: TGTGCCAGCAGCACGCGGCAAACAGATACGCAGTATTTT.

The chain has TRBV10-3 and TRBJ2-3; 8 positions match TRBD2. Germline trimming cut 10 bases from V and 4 bases from J; bases unmatched to any gene: 13. The CDR3 spans 15 residues. Per the germline V gene, CDR1 is ENHRY and CDR2 is SYGVKD. CDR3 residues: CATQKGTRVSDTQYF. The CDR3 DNA follows: TGTGCCACTCAGAAGGGGACTAGGGTCTCAGATACGCAGTATTTT.

V and J are TRBV10-3 and TRBJ1-1; D unresolved. CDR3 size: 13 residues. The V gene's germline CDR1 is ENHRY and CDR2 SYGVKD. Trimming took off 2 bases at V and 3 bases at J, with 7 bases between the two ends. In DNA form, the CDR3 reads TGTGCCATCAGTGAGACAGCCTACACTGAAGCTTTCTTT. Translated: CAISETAYTEAFF.

The V gene is TRBV7-9, the J gene TRBJ2-1, with TRBD1 matching 7 bases. The CDR3 covers 16 residues. The germline CDR1 and CDR2 sequences are SEHNR and FQNEAQ (reference sequence). V lost 1 base, J lost 8 bases, and 11 bases stayed unmatched. The CDR3 is CASSLGATGSVDEQFF. CDR3 in DNA: TGTGCCAGCAGCTTAGGTGCGACAGGGAGTGTCGATGAGCAGTTCTTC.

This clone was observed a handful of times. The chain has TRBV2 and TRBJ1-6; TRBD1 agrees at 10 bases. The germline V gene encodes CDR1 SNHLY and CDR2 FYNNEI. The J segment lost 9 bases and the V segment lost 4 bases, leaving 3 bases of the junction unmatched. The CDR3 length is 14 residues. The CDR3, as DNA: TGTGCCAGCAGTGGGGACAGGGGAGTTTCACCCCTCCACTTT. Residues: CASSGDRGVSPLHF.

The CDR3 bases are TGTGCCAGTAGTATCTTTCCGGGGATCCAAGAGACCCAGTACTTC. It translates to CASSIFPGIQETQYF. J is TRBJ2-5 and V is TRBV19; maybe TRBD2 (5 bases). With 3 bases removed from V and 1 base from J, the gap between germline ends came to 12 bases. Germline V lookup: CDR1 LNHDA, CDR2 SQIVND (reference sequence). This CDR3 is 15 amino acids long.

This clone occurred once. The rearrangement joins TRBV9 to TRBJ1-2, with 7 bases matching TRBD1. The germline CDR1 and CDR2 sequences are SGDLS and YYNGEE. The CDR3 extends over 17 amino acids. Losses at the gene ends were 0 bases for V and 7 bases for J; bases not matched to a gene: 15. In DNA form, the CDR3 reads TGTGCCAGCAGCGTAGGATCAACAGGGGCCGAAGGAAGTGGCTACACCTTC. Its protein product is CASSVGSTGAEGSGYTF.

The rearrangement links TRBV6-5 to TRBJ1-2; 9 nucleotides line up with TRBD1. The germline gives CDR1 MNHEY, CDR2 SVGAGI. The CDR3 is made up of 16 amino acids. The trim removed 0 bases at V and 8 bases at J, leaving 10 bases unmatched. CDR3 bases: TGTGCCAGCAGTTACTCGGGATCCGGGACAGGGTCCGGCTACACCTTC. Amino acids: CASSYSGSGTGSGYTF.

The genes are TRBV27 and TRBJ2-6; D is uncertain. The length of the CDR3 is 15 residues. V lost 6 bases, J lost 1 base, and 10 bases lay in between. Germline CDR1 reads MNHEY; CDR2 reads SMNVEV (reference sequence). DNA of the CDR3: TGTGCCAGCAGCCCAGAGAGGTCTGGGGCCAACGTCCTGACTTTC. This codes for CASSPERSGANVLTF. Full variable domain (rest looked up from reference TRBV27 and TRBJ2-6): EAQVTQNPRYLITVTGKKLTVTCSQNMNHEYMSWYRQDPGLGLRQIYYSMNVEVTDKGDVPEGYKVSRKEKRNFPLILESPSPNQTSLYFCASSPERSGANVLTFGAGSRLTVL.

The rearrangement links TRBV5-1 to TRBJ1-5; D perhaps matches TRBD1 (6 bases). Germline loops: CDR1 SGHRS, CDR2 YFSETQ. The CDR3 totals 14 residues. Trimming shortened V by 4 bases and J by 7 bases, and 15 bases separated the two germline ends. Here the CDR3 DNA reads TGCGCCAGCAGCCCTTTACAGGGATCGCAGCCCCAGCATTTT. Protein sequence: CASSPLQGSQPQHF.

This clone was detected many times. The rearrangement uses TRBV30 and TRBJ2-7; D perhaps matches TRBD1 (6 bases). CDR1 is GTSNPN and CDR2 is SVGIG in the germline V gene (reference sequence). Trimming shortened V by 0 bases and J by 5 bases, and 14 bases separated the two germline ends. The CDR3 contains 14 residues. The CDR3 DNA follows: TGTGCCTGGAGTGTAAGGGGGTTAATTGACGAGCAGTACTTC. Protein product: CAWSVRGLIDEQYF.

This chain joins TRBV5-1 and TRBJ2-3, with no clear D. The length of the CDR3 is 15 residues. Germline CDR1 reads SGHRS; CDR2 reads YFSETQ. Trimming took off 5 bases at V and 1 base at J, with 14 bases between the two ends. CDR3 sequence reads: CASSSAERGTDTQYF. The CDR3 DNA follows: TGCGCCAGCAGTTCGGCAGAAAGAGGCACAGATACGCAGTATTTT.

The chain recombines TRBV19 with TRBJ2-5; 8 nucleotides align to TRBD1. This CDR3 region has 13 residues. Per the germline V gene, CDR1 is LNHDA and CDR2 is SQIVND (reference sequence). V lost 5 bases, J lost 5 bases, and 4 bases stayed unmatched. The CDR3 bases are TGTGCCAGTAGTGGACAGGGTGCGGAGACCCAGTACTTC. Translated, it gives CASSGQGAETQYF.

The chain has TRBV15 and TRBJ2-5; D might be TRBD2 (6 bases). Germline CDR1 is LNHNV and CDR2 is YYDKDF (reference sequence). Deletions cut 1 base from V and 4 bases from J, with 19 bases between. CDR3 length: 17 residues. The CDR3 DNA reads as TGTGCCACCAGCAGAGGTCGTCTCGGCGGGGCGGTAGAGACCCAGTACTTC. This encodes CATSRGRLGGAVETQYF. The whole variable domain, remainder taken from reference TRBV15 and TRBJ2-5, is DAMVIQNPRYQVTQFGKPVTLSCSQTLNHNVMYWYQQKSSQAPKLLFHYYDKDFNNEADTPDNFQSRRPNTSFCFLDIRSPGLGDTAMYLCATSRGRLGGAVETQYFGPGTRLLVL.

The chain recombines TRBV6-5 with TRBJ2-7; maybe TRBD2 (6 bases). Germline assignment: CDR1 MNHEY and CDR2 SVGAGI. This CDR3 is built from 15 residues. Trimming removed 4 bases at V and 2 bases at J, with 15 bases between. The CDR3 nucleotides read TGTGCCAGCAGTTCGCTAGCGCTGGGTGCCTACGAGCAGTACTTC. This sequence encodes CASSSLALGAYEQYF.

This chain links TRBV19 with TRBJ1-2; no reliable D call. V was pared by 4 bases and J by 8 bases, with 11 bases between. Germline loops: CDR1 LNHDA, CDR2 SQIVND (reference sequence). The CDR3 loop spans 12 amino acids. The CDR3 region is CASSTPTRGYTF. The CDR3 DNA is TGTGCCAGTAGTACGCCGACGAGAGGCTACACCTTC.

The chain joins TRBV6-5 to TRBJ2-5; 7 bases line up with TRBD1. This CDR3 contains 14 residues. V lost 6 bases to trimming and J lost 2 bases; unmatched junction nucleotides: 6. Germline CDR1 reads MNHEY; CDR2 reads SVGAGI. CDR3 sequence reads: CASSRGQVQETQYF. DNA of the CDR3: TGTGCCAGCAGCCGAGGACAGGTTCAAGAGACCCAGTACTTC.

The rearrangement uses TRBV9 and TRBJ1-3; D perhaps matches TRBD1 (6 bases). The CDR3 loop spans 17 amino acids. Germline-derived CDR1 and CDR2 are SGDLS and YYNGEE. Deletions cut 4 bases from V and 0 bases from J, with 17 bases between. The CDR3 region is CASSPRGDTYSGNTIYF. CDR3 DNA: TGTGCCAGCAGCCCTAGAGGGGACACTTACTCTGGAAACACCATATATTTT.

The V call is TRBV6-6, the J call TRBJ2-7, with 8 bases lining up with TRBD2. The CDR3 is 14 amino acids. The germline gives CDR1 MNHNY, CDR2 SVGAGI (reference sequence). The V segment lost 6 bases and the J segment 5 bases; nucleotides outside the gene matches: 9. Here the CDR3 reads CASSPSGGPDEQYF. The CDR3 coding sequence is TGTGCCAGCAGCCCATCGGGGGGGCCCGACGAGCAGTACTTC.